This entry is about one T cell receptor beta chain. Its target is not known. Unique molecular identifiers were carried by the TCR beta cDNA libraries. TCRdb passed the PCR reads through MiXCR, listing each CDR3 protein once. The top ten clones hold 4% to 5.5% of a sample with hundreds of thousands of distinct CDR3 sequences, under 70% of them seen once. The record originates from a study of post-analysis software for immune sequencing data. Whole-study findings and limits: Patients showed TRBV5-6, TRBV5-1 and TRBV20-1 among a handful of TRBV segments more frequent than in controls.

The trim removed 2 bases at V and 5 bases at J, leaving 3 bases unmatched. The CDR3 is 16 amino acids. Germline V gives CDR1 SGHRS, CDR2 YFSETQ. This receptor was taken from a girl between 10 and 17 years old with multiple sclerosis. Sequencing was carried out using blood. This sequence joins TRBV5-1 and TRBJ2-2, with 13 positions matching TRBD2. CDR3 in amino acids: CASSLGLAGETGELFF. The CDR3 DNA sequence: TGCGCCAGCAGCTTAGGACTAGCGGGAGAAACCGGGGAGCTGTTTTTT.